What follows are 31 T cell receptor beta chains derived from one specimen sequenced in a study of blood T cell repertoires in COVID-19. TCRdb's copy holds only in-frame clones and misses some; the assay was immunoSEQ multiplex PCR. This table holds fewer than 250,000 clones, roughly 80% found once. The sequenced material came from peripheral blood. Receptors originate from a man aged 60-69 years with acute or convalescent COVID-19.

The gene calls are TRBV7-2 and TRBJ2-5; D is unresolved. This CDR3 comprises 12 residues. Per the germline V gene, CDR1 is SGHTA and CDR2 is FQGNSA. Between the trimmed V and J ends, which lost 5 bases and 5 bases, there was a span of 9 bases. The CDR3 reads CASSRLRETQYF. The DNA for the CDR3 is TGTGCCAGCAGCCGTCTACGGGAGACCCAGTACTTC.

The J gene is TRBJ2-3, the V gene TRBV7-2; D gene uncertain. This CDR3 comprises 14 residues. Trimming stripped 1 base from V and 5 bases from J, with 10 bases between. Germline lookup yields CDR1 SGHTA and CDR2 FQGNSA. This CDR3 reads CASSLGLVRDTQYF. The CDR3 DNA reads TGTGCCAGCAGCTTAGGCTTAGTAAGAGATACGCAGTATTTT.

In this sample, this clone turned up a few times. The chain couples TRBV12-5 to TRBJ2-7; D is uncertain. Germline V gives CDR1 LGHNT, CDR2 FRNRAP. The ends were cut back, 1 base at V and 4 bases at J, with 8 bases in the middle. The CDR3 is made up of 13 amino acids. The CDR3 DNA follows: TGTGCTAGTGGTTTGGCCCAAACTTACGAGCAGTACTTC. Translated: CASGLAQTYEQYF.

For the CDR3, the DNA is TGTGCCAGCAGCCCAGGGGGCGGATCCTACGAGCAGTACTTC. Translating it yields CASSPGGGSYEQYF. V usage is TRBV9 and J usage is TRBJ2-7; 8 nucleotides agree with TRBD1. Germline V CDR1 and CDR2: SGDLS, YYNGEE. The CDR3 covers 14 residues. With V trimmed by 4 bases and J by 1 base, 4 bases remained unmatched.

In this sample, this clone turned up a few times. V gene TRBV13 combines with J gene TRBJ2-7; 7 nucleotides match TRBD1. V lost 5 bases to trimming and J lost 3 bases; unmatched junction nucleotides: 7. This CDR3 contains 14 residues. The germline V gene has CDR1 PRHDT and CDR2 FYEKMQ (reference sequence). This CDR3 is CASSQRDRNYEQYF. The CDR3 DNA follows: TGTGCCAGCAGCCAGAGGGACAGAAACTACGAGCAGTACTTC.

The chain links TRBV19 to TRBJ2-7, with 7 bases aligning to TRBD1. V was pared by 6 bases and J by 0 bases, with 5 bases of the junction left unmatched. From germline, CDR1 is LNHDA and CDR2 SQIVND (reference sequence). The length of the CDR3 is 14 residues. CDR3 sequence: CASRKTGTSYEQYF. The CDR3, as DNA: TGTGCCAGTAGGAAGACAGGGACCTCCTACGAGCAGTACTTC.

The chain has TRBV6-6 and TRBJ1-5, with D possibly being TRBD1 (5 bases). The CDR3 consists of 14 residues. Germline V gene lookup returns CDR1 MNHNY and CDR2 SVGAGI (reference sequence). Trimming stripped 2 bases from V and 3 bases from J, with 8 bases between. For the CDR3, the DNA is TGTGCCAGCAGTTACCGGGGGGACAATCAGCCCCAGCATTTT. This translates into CASSYRGDNQPQHF.

The rearrangement links TRBV5-1 to TRBJ1-1; 9 positions agree with TRBD1. The CDR3 is 13 residues long. Germline CDR1 SGHRS, CDR2 YFSETQ. Unmatched junction bases numbered 3, after V lost 0 bases and J lost 9 bases. CDR3 amino acids: CASSLGDRDQAFF. CDR3 DNA sequence: TGCGCCAGCAGCTTGGGGGACAGGGATCAAGCTTTCTTT.

The chain carries TRBV11-2 and TRBJ1-5; no definite D call. Trimming took off 0 bases at V and 7 bases at J, with 7 bases between the two ends. Germline V CDR1 and CDR2: SGHAT, FQNNGV. CDR3 size: 13 residues. The CDR3 loop is CASSLDPSQPQHF. Written as DNA, the CDR3 is TGTGCCAGCAGCTTAGATCCCTCCCAGCCCCAGCATTTT.

V gene TRBV29-1 combines with J gene TRBJ2-1; 8 bases match TRBD1. The germline V gene has CDR1 SQVTM and CDR2 ANQGSEA. The CDR3 runs to 12 residues. The V and J ends lost 4 bases and 9 bases, in that order; junction bases with no gene match: 5. For the CDR3, the DNA is TGCAGCGTTGGGACAGGGAACGGTGAGCAGTTCTTC. Amino acids: CSVGTGNGEQFF.

This chain joins TRBV5-1 and TRBJ2-1, with D perhaps TRBD2 (6 bases). The CDR3 extends over 16 amino acids. V was pared by 0 bases and J by 6 bases, with 16 bases between. CDR1 is SGHRS, CDR2 YFSETQ, per germline. The DNA for the CDR3 is TGCGCCAGCAGCTTGGCCGGGGAGGCCTCTTTCAATGAGCAGTTCTTC. The encoded protein is CASSLAGEASFNEQFF.

The genes are TRBV6-5 and TRBJ2-3, with 10 bases fitting TRBD1. The length of the CDR3 is 14 residues. Germline assignment: CDR1 MNHEY and CDR2 SVGAGI. V was clipped by 11 bases and J by 6 bases; unmatched bases: 11. In DNA form, the CDR3 reads TGTGCCGGGGCTGACAGGGGGCGGGGCGATACGCAGTATTTT. Amino acids: CAGADRGRGDTQYF.

This chain connects TRBV5-1 to TRBJ2-3, with 13 bases lining up with TRBD2. Trimming removed 4 bases from V and 0 bases from J; junction bases left unmatched: 5. Germline V gene sequence: CDR1 SGHRS, CDR2 YFSETQ. The CDR3 totals 17 residues. The CDR3 loop is CASSLGLAGASTDTQYF. CDR3 coding DNA: TGCGCCAGCAGCCTAGGACTAGCGGGGGCCAGCACAGATACGCAGTATTTT.

In this sample, this clone turned up many times. The rearrangement joins TRBV6-2 or TRBV6-3 to TRBJ2-3; 9 bases are a match to TRBD2. This CDR3 is 15 amino acids long. Germline CDR1 is MNHEY and CDR2 is SVGEGT. V lost 5 bases and J lost 2; bases outside the gene matches: 5. DNA for the CDR3: TGTGCCAGCAGTCTCCGACTAGCGGACACAGATACGCAGTATTTT. Its protein is CASSLRLADTDTQYF.

This clone was observed a single time. This chain connects TRBV12-3 or TRBV12-4 to TRBJ2-7; 7 nucleotides line up with TRBD2. V lost 3 bases, J lost 6 bases, and 5 bases stayed unmatched. The CDR3 is made up of 13 amino acids. CDR3 sequence reads: CASSFGGWSEQYF. The CDR3 DNA is TGTGCCAGCAGTTTCGGGGGGTGGAGCGAGCAGTACTTC.

The chain is built from TRBV3-1 (or the pseudogene TRBV3-2) and TRBJ1-6; no firm D call. Trimming removed 1 base from V and 7 bases from J, with 11 bases in between. Per germline, CDR1 LGHDT and CDR2 YNNKEL (reference sequence). The CDR3 sequence is 15 residues long. DNA for the CDR3: TGTGCCAGCAGCCAAGCTGGCCGAACAAATTCACCCCTCCACTTT. It yields the protein CASSQAGRTNSPLHF.

This clone appeared a single time. The V call is TRBV27, the J call TRBJ2-7; TRBD1 matches 8 bases. The CDR3 covers 14 residues. Per germline, CDR1 MNHEY and CDR2 SMNVEV (reference sequence). V was pared by 0 bases and J by 7 bases, with 5 bases of the junction left unmatched. This CDR3 reads CASSLSRGLGEQYF. The DNA for the CDR3 is TGTGCCAGCAGTTTATCCAGGGGGCTAGGGGAGCAGTACTTC.

The CDR3: CASSLRLNLRAFF. In DNA form, the CDR3 reads TGTGCCAGCAGCTTACGTCTTAATCTGAGAGCTTTCTTT. V is TRBV11-2 and J is TRBJ1-1; D call uncertain. V was shortened by 2 bases and J by 10 bases, with 14 bases between the two germline ends. The germline CDR1 and CDR2 sequences are SGHAT and FQNNGV. This CDR3 is 13 amino acids long.

V gene TRBV10-3 combines with J gene TRBJ1-4, with D possibly matching TRBD1 (5 bases). From germline, CDR1 is ENHRY and CDR2 SYGVKD. Deletions cut 0 bases from V and 7 bases from J, with 15 bases between. This CDR3 comprises 16 residues. The chain's CDR3 is CAISESMRGEREKLFF. The CDR3 DNA is TGTGCCATCAGTGAGTCGATGCGGGGCGAACGTGAAAAACTGTTTTTT.

The rearrangement links TRBV29-1 to TRBJ2-7; 7 nucleotides match TRBD2. Germline V gene data show CDR1 as SQVTM and CDR2 as ANQGSEA. Trimming took 1 base from V and 3 from J; bases not matched to a gene: 6. The CDR3 consists of 14 residues. The CDR3 region is CSVEGTGGDYEQYF. Here the CDR3 DNA reads TGCAGCGTTGAAGGTACGGGGGGTGACTACGAGCAGTACTTC.

CDR3 bases: TGTGCCAGCAGCGGAGCATATAATTCACCCCTCCACTTT. Translation: CASSGAYNSPLHF. This rearrangement joins TRBV9 to TRBJ1-6, with no clear D. Germline V lookup: CDR1 SGDLS, CDR2 YYNGEE. The CDR3 is 13 residues long. The ends were cut back, 3 bases at V and 4 bases at J, with 5 bases in the middle.

This rearrangement joins TRBV3-1 (or the pseudogene TRBV3-2) to TRBJ1-6, with 7 bases aligning to TRBD1. J gave up 3 bases and V 5 bases, and 4 bases lay outside the gene matches. Germline V gene sequence: CDR1 LGHDT, CDR2 YNNKEL (reference sequence). The CDR3 totals 15 residues. CDR3 sequence: CASSAGQNYNSPLHF. Written as DNA, the CDR3 is TGTGCCAGCAGCGCGGGACAGAACTATAATTCACCCCTCCACTTT.

The chain has TRBV12-3 or TRBV12-4 and TRBJ2-4; 7 bases align to TRBD2. The CDR3 consists of 13 residues. V gave up 8 bases and J gave up 7 bases; unmatched junction bases: 8. The CDR3 spells CASAPPGGNIQYF. CDR3 nucleotides: TGTGCCAGCGCCCCACCCGGGGGGAACATTCAGTACTTC.

The rearrangement uses TRBV10-3 and TRBJ2-3; 9 bases are a match to TRBD2. V dropped 3 bases and J dropped 1; count of bases not matched to a gene: 5. CDR1 is ENHRY and CDR2 is SYGVKD in the germline V gene. CDR3 length equals 16 residues. CDR3 bases: TGTGCCATCAGTGACTTTTTAGCGGGAGGCACAGATACGCAGTATTTT. It encodes CAISDFLAGGTDTQYF.

The chain combines TRBV3-1 (or the pseudogene TRBV3-2) with TRBJ2-1; 10 bases map to TRBD2. Germline trimming cut 8 bases from V and 10 bases from J; bases unmatched to any gene: 11. Germline values: CDR1 LGHDT, CDR2 YNNKEL (reference sequence). The CDR3 runs to 14 residues. The CDR3 nucleotides are TGTGCCAGCGCCAGGAGCGGGGGGGCTTCCGAGCAGTTCTTC. It translates to CASARSGGASEQFF.

The chain recombines TRBV3-1 (or the pseudogene TRBV3-2) with TRBJ1-1; 9 positions agree with TRBD1. The CDR3 loop spans 14 amino acids. V trimming: 2 bases; J trimming: 5 bases; junction bases outside the gene matches: 3. Germline V lookup: CDR1 LGHDT, CDR2 YNNKEL (reference sequence). The CDR3 sequence: CASSQLTGGTEAFF. The CDR3 DNA follows: TGTGCCAGCAGCCAATTGACAGGGGGTACTGAAGCTTTCTTT.

This chain uses TRBV7-9 with TRBJ2-3, with 7 bases that match TRBD1. V gave up 3 bases and J gave up 8 bases; unmatched junction bases: 8. The CDR3 extends over 14 amino acids. The germline CDR1 and CDR2 sequences are SEHNR and FQNEAQ (reference sequence). CDR3 protein: CASSFGGQKITQYF. CDR3 nucleotide sequence: TGTGCCAGCAGCTTTGGGGGACAGAAAATTACGCAGTATTTT. Drawing the rest from reference TRBV7-9 and TRBJ2-3, the complete variable domain is DTGVSQNPRHKITKRGQNVTFRCDPISEHNRLYWYRQTLGQGPEFLTYFQNEAQLEKSRLLSDRFSAERPKGSFSTLEIQRTEQGDSAMYLCASSFGGQKITQYFGPGTRLTVL.

V is TRBV10-1 and J is TRBJ1-2; 7 bases match TRBD1. The germline gives CDR1 WNHNN, CDR2 SYGVQD (reference sequence). V gave up 6 bases and J gave up 5 bases; unmatched junction bases: 6. The length of the CDR3 is 13 residues. The CDR3 protein is CASRRQGAYGYTF. CDR3 nucleotides: TGCGCCAGCAGACGACAGGGCGCGTATGGCTACACCTTC.

Written as DNA, the CDR3 is TGTGCCAGCGGGACAGAAGAGACCCAGTACTTC. Its protein is CASGTEETQYF. The chain recombines TRBV2 with TRBJ2-5; 7 bases are a match to TRBD1. The trim removed 8 bases at V and 3 bases at J, leaving 0 bases unmatched. Germline loops: CDR1 SNHLY, CDR2 FYNNEI. The CDR3 sequence is 11 residues long.

This clone was seen only once. The V and J genes are TRBV5-1 and TRBJ2-6; 9 bases match TRBD2. Germline values: CDR1 SGHRS, CDR2 YFSETQ. Unmatched junction bases numbered 17, after V lost 4 bases and J lost 9 bases. The CDR3 has 18 amino acids. The CDR3 loop reads CASSQPGLASRRGNVLTF. The CDR3 DNA follows: TGCGCCAGCAGCCAACCGGGACTAGCCTCGCGTAGGGGCAACGTCCTGACTTTC.

The chain carries TRBV6-5 and TRBJ1-4; the D gene is possibly TRBD1 (5 bases). V was cut by 4 bases and J by 7 bases, with 13 bases left in between. There are 14 residues in the CDR3. Germline V CDR1 and CDR2: MNHEY, SVGAGI. CDR3 in amino acids: CASSLSQGGEKLFF. In nucleotides, the CDR3 is TGTGCCAGCAGTTTATCGCAGGGTGGTGAAAAACTGTTTTTT.